This TCR beta chain came from a study of a mutant IDH1 vaccine in newly diagnosed glioma (dated by TCRdb to the early 2020s). For the wider study: Of the 30 or so patients who were treated, about 62% were male and roughly 40% were female, and the mean age was about 40 years. Before enrollment, most patients had been given radiochemotherapy with temozolomide as standard therapy, while the rest had received either radiotherapy alone or temozolomide alone. Peripheral blood samples were drawn at six visits, namely V03 (baseline), V05, V07, V10, V12 and V13. For exploratory analyses, longitudinal TCRB deep sequencing was carried out in some 25 treated patients wherever samples were available. Findings and caveats that apply to the study as a whole: Pseudoprogression seemed to be unrelated to changes in the top peripheral T cell clonotypes found by TCRB sequencing. According to the authors, sample limitations meant that analyses of patient blood samples could not be reproduced. Availability determined which PBMC samples were chosen for TCRB deep sequencing. Vaccine-induced immune responses across multiple MHC alleles were detected in 85% to 95% of patients.

Comment on this clone: Its binding antigen is unknown. No much larger clone is present one base from it, and per-base qualities are unavailable.

What this sample's time point label stands for: baseline, week 1 (first vaccination visit). The sample's treatment or condition label is to be understood as: pre-vaccination baseline after standard-of-care therapy. The donors had newly diagnosed IDH1-mutant astrocytomas of WHO grade 3 or 4 that showed loss of nuclear ATRX. The samples were drawn from NOA16, a multicentre, single-arm, open-label phase I trial in Germany that tested a mutant IDH1 peptide vaccine in humans for the first time. Visit V03 blood draws served as the baseline sample for immunogenicity testing. Genomic DNA for TCRB sequencing was extracted from EDTA blood using the DNeasy Blood and Tissue Kit. The library was made by the immunoSEQ multiplex PCR assay. Rearranged TCR beta chain sequences were amplified using the hsTCRB Kit according to the manufacturer's protocol. An Illumina MiSeq was used to sequence the TCRB libraries. The original pipeline was this. Demultiplexing, trimming and gene mapping were performed with the kit vendor's proprietary platform. The clones in this table, taken by TCRdb from immuneACCESS, are in-frame only. Not every clone is retained; where verified, under half of the shortfall comes from an unresolved V gene, and the cause of the rest is unknown. V and J calls and clone size follow that table, whereas D and trimming were derived from the DNA. The sample records 45,000 to 70,000 clones, 91% of which are singletons. Clones ranked in the top ten supply roughly 2.5% of the sample.

The germline V gene (reference sequence) sets CDR1 to SEHNR and CDR2 to FQNEAQ. The germline V end is reduced by 5 bases and the J end by 0 bases; junction bases left unmatched: 9. Spanning cysteine to phenylalanine, the CDR3 consists of 17 amino acids. The retained sequence is limited to the CDR3, 51 bases, with the frame set at the first base. The chain joins TRBV7-9 to TRBJ2-5, with 10 central nucleotides matching TRBD2. Specimen: PBMCs, collected from a glioma patient treated with radiotherapy, temozolomide or both. This clonotype was obtained from a man between 45 and 60 years old with glioma. The DNA reads as follows: TGTGCCAGCAGCGACGACGCTAGCGGGGGATACCAAGAGACCCAGTACTTC. It encodes CASSDDASGGYQETQYF.